This T cell receptor (beta chain) emerged from a study of naive and memory T cell subsets. TCR cDNA received a 3' ligated oligonucleotide that carried a UMI. Four PCR rounds used nested alpha and beta constant region primers plus the SP2 primer. TCRdb called the 5' RACE reads again in MiXCR, with one record for every CDR3 protein. The data hold about 48,000 distinct CDR3 sequences, with approximately 4.5% observed a single time. V was cut by 3 bases and J by 1 base, with 13 bases left in between. The CDR3 sequence is 15 residues long. Germline V gene lookup returns CDR1 MDHEN and CDR2 SYDVKM. This clonotype was detected many times.

This receptor was obtained from a female donor in good health. This chain links TRBV28 with TRBJ2-7, with D possibly TRBD2 on 5 matching bases. The CDR3 protein is CASSLAGKRSYEQYF. CDR3 bases: TGTGCCAGCAGTTTGGCCGGGAAGCGATCCTACGAGCAGTACTTC.